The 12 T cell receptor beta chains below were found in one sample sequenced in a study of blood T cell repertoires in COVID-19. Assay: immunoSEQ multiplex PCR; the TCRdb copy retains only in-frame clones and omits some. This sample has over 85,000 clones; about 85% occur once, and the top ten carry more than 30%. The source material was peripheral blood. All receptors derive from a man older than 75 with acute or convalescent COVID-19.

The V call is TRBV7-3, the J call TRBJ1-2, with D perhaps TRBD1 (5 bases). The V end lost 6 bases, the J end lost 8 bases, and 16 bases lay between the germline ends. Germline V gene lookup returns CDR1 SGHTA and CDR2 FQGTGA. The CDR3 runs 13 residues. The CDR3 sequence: CASSSGRSGGYTF. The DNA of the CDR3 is TGTGCCAGCAGTTCAGGGAGGTCGGGGGGCTACACCTTC.

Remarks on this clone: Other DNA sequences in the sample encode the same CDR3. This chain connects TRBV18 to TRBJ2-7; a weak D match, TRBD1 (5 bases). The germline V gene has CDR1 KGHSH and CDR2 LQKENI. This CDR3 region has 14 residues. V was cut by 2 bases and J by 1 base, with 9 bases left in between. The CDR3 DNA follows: TGTGCCAGCTCACCAGGGGCCGGGTCCTACGAGCAGTACTTC. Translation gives CASSPGAGSYEQYF.

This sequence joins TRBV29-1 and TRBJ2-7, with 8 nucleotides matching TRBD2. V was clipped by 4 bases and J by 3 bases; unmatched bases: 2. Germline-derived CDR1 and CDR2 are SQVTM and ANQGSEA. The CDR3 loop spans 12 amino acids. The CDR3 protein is CSVVLAGYEQYF. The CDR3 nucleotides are TGCAGCGTTGTCCTAGCGGGCTACGAGCAGTACTTC.

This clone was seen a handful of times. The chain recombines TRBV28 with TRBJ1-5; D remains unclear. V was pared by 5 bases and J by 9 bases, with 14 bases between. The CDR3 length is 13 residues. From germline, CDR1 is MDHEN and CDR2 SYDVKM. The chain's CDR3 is CASSQTESRPQHF. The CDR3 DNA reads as TGTGCCAGCAGTCAGACGGAGTCACGGCCCCAGCATTTT.

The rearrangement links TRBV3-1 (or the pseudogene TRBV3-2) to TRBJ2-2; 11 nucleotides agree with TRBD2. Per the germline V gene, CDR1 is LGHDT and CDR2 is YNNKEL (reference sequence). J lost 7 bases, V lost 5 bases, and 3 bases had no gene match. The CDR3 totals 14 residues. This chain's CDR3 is CASSLAGGNGELFF. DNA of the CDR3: TGTGCCAGCAGCTTAGCGGGAGGGAACGGGGAGCTGTTTTTT.

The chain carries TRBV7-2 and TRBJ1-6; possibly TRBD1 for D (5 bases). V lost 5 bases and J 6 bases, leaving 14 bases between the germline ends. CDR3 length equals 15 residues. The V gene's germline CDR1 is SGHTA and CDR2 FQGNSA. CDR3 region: CASSIDGHINSPLHF. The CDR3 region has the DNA TGTGCCAGCAGCATAGACGGACATATTAATTCACCCCTCCACTTT.

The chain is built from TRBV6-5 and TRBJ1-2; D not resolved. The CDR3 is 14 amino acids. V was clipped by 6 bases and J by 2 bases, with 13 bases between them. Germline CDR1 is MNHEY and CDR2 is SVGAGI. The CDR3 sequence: CASSPFGGNYGYTF. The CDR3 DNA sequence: TGTGCCAGCAGCCCGTTCGGAGGGAACTATGGCTACACCTTC.

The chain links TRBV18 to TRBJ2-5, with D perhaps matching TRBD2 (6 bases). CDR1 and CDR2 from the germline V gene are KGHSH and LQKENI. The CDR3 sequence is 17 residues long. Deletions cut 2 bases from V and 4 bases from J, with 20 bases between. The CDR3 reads CASSPIGLAKGRETQYF. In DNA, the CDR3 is TGTGCCAGCTCACCAATCGGTCTAGCGAAAGGTAGAGAGACCCAGTACTTC.

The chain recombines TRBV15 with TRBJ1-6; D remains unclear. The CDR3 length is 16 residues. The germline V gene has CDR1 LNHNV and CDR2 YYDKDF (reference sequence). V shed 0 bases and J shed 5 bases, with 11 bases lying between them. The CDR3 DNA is TGTGCCACCAGCAGAGATAAAGGAGTAAATAATTCACCCCTCCACTTT. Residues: CATSRDKGVNNSPLHF.

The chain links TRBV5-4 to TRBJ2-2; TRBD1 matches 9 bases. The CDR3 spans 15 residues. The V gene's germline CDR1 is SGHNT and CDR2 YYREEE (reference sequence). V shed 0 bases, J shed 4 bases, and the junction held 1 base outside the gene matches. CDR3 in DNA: TGTGCCAGCAGCTTGGAGACAGGGGGCACCGGGGAGCTGTTTTTT. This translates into CASSLETGGTGELFF.

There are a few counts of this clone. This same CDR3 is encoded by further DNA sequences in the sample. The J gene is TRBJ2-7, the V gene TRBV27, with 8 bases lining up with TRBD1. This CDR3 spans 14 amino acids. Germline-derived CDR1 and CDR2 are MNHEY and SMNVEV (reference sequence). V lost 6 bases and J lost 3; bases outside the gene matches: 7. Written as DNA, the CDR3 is TGTGCCAGCAGCGCTCAGGGGGCTAGCTACGAGCAGTACTTC. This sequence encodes CASSAQGASYEQYF.

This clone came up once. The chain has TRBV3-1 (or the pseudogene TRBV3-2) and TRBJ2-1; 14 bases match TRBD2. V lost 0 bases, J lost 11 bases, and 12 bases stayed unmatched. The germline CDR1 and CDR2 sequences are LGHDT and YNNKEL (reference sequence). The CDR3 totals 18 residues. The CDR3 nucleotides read TGTGCCAGCAGCCAAGATGTATCAGTGGGACTAGCGGGAGAGCAGCAGTTCTTC. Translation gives CASSQDVSVGLAGEQQFF.